The subject of this entry is one T cell receptor beta chain. An end of the junction does not agree with germline; a read error may underlie this. This sample was included in a study of blood T cells in healthy people across ages. The CDR3 covers 14 residues. Germline CDR1 and CDR2: MNHNY and SVGAGI (reference sequence). A second PCR, run for roughly 7 to 11 cycles, used a sample-barcoded 5' primer plus a J-beta primer mix. In TCRdb, the 5' RACE reads were re-called with MiXCR into one record per CDR3 protein. The repertoire holds about 1.8 million distinct CDR3 sequences, with 49% as singletons. This chain uses TRBV6-6 with TRBJ2-4; D remains ambiguous. The J call may be incorrect, as the DNA end agrees better with TRBJ2-7. Sequencing was performed on blood. This TCR was sampled from a woman in her thirties or forties in good health. The CDR3 protein is CASSPDLISCEQYF. DNA of the CDR3: TGTGCCAGCAGTCCCGACCTCATTTCCTGCGAGCAGTACTTC.